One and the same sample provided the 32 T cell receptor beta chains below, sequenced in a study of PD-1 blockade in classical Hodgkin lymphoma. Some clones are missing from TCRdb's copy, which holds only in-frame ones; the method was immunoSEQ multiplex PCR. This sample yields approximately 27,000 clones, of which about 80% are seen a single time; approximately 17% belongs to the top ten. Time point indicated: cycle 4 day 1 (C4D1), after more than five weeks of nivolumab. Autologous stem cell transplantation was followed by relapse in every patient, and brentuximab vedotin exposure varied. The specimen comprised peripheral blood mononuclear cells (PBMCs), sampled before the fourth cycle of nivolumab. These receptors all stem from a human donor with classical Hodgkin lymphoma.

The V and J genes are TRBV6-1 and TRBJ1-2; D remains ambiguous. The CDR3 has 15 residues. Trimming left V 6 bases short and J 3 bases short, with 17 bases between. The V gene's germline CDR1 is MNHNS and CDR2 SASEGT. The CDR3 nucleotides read TGTGCCAGCAGAATATACGAAACTGGACACTATGGCTACACCTTC. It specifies CASRIYETGHYGYTF.

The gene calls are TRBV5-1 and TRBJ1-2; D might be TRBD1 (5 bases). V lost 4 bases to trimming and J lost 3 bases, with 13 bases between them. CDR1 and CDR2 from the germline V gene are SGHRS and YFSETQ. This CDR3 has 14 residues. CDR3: CASSLLQDHYGYTF. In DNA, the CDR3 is TGCGCCAGCAGCCTCTTACAGGACCACTATGGCTACACCTTC.

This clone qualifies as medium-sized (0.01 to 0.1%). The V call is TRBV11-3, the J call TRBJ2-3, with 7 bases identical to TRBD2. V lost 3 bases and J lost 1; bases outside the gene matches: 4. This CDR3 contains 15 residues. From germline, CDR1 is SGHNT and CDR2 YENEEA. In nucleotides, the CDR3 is TGTGCCAGCAGCTTCCAGCGGGGACGCACAGATACGCAGTATTTT. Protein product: CASSFQRGRTDTQYF.

The CDR3 nucleotides read TGTGCCAGCAGCCATCCCAGCGGGGGGGATCGAGAGACCCAGTACTTC. Encoded protein: CASSHPSGGDRETQYF. The V gene is TRBV4-2, the J gene TRBJ2-5; the match to TRBD2 covers 10 bases. The V gene's germline CDR1 is LGHNA and CDR2 YNFKEQ. Unmatched junction bases numbered 8, after V lost 3 bases and J lost 4 bases. The CDR3 has 16 amino acids.

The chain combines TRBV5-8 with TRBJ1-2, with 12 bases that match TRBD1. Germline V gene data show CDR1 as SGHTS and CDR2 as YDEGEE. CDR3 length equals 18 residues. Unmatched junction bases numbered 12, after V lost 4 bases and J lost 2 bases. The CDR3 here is CASSPIRDRGRRNYGYTF. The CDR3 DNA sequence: TGTGCCAGCAGCCCAATCCGGGACAGGGGGCGCCGGAACTATGGCTACACCTTC.

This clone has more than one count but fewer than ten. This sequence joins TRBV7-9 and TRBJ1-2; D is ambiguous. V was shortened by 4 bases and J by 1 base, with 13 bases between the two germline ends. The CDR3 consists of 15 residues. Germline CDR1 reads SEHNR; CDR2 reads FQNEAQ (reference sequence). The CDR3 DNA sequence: TGTGCCAGCAGCTCCAGAGGGCGGAGTAACTATGGCTACACCTTC. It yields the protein CASSSRGRSNYGYTF.

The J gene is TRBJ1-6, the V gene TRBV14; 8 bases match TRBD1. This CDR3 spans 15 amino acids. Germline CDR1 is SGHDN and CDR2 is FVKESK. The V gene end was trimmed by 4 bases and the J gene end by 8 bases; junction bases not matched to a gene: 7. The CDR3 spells CASSRGTGNYSPLHF. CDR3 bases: TGTGCCAGCAGCCGAGGGACAGGCAATTATTCACCCCTCCACTTT.

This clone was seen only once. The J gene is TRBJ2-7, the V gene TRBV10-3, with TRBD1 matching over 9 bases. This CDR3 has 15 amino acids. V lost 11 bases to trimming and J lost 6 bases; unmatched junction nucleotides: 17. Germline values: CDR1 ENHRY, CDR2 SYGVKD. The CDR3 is CAYGPCRDREPEQYF. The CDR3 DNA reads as TGTGCCTACGGACCTTGCCGGGACAGGGAGCCCGAGCAGTACTTC.

DNA of the CDR3: TGCGCCAGCAGCCAAGGTAGCGGGGGAGGAGGCGAGACCCAGTACTTC. This translates into CASSQGSGGGGETQYF. This rearrangement joins TRBV4-3 to TRBJ2-5; 9 bases map to TRBD2. The germline CDR1 and CDR2 sequences are LGHNA and YSLEER. This CDR3 has 16 residues. The junction had 8 bases not matched to a gene; V was cut back by 1 base and J by 5 bases.

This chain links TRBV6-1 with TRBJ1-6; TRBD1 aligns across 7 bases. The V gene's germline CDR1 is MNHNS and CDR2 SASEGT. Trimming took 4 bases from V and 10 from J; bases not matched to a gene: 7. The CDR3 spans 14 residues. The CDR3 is CASSASGGGSPLHF. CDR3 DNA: TGTGCCAGCAGTGCCTCAGGGGGTGGCTCACCCCTCCACTTT.

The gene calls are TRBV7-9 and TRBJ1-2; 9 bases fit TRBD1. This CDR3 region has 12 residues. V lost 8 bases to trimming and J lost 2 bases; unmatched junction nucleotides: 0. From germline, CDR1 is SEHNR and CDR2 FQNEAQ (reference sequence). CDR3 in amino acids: CASGQGNYGYTF. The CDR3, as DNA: TGTGCCAGCGGACAGGGGAACTATGGCTACACCTTC.

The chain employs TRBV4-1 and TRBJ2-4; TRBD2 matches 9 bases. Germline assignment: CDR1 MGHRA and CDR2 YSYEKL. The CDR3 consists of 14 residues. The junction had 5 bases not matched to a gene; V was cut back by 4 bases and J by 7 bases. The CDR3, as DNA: TGCGCCAGCAGCCGCGGGGGGGCCGAGAACATTCAGTACTTC. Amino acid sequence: CASSRGGAENIQYF.

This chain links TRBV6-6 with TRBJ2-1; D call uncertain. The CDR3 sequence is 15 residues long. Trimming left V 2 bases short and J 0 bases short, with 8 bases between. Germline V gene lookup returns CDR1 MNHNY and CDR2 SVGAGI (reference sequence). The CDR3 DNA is TGTGCCAGCAGTTACGAACAGAGCTCCTACAATGAGCAGTTCTTC. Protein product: CASSYEQSSYNEQFF.

The CDR3 protein is CSGTHVDGYTF. Here the CDR3 DNA reads TGCAGTGGGACACATGTCGATGGCTACACCTTC. The gene calls are TRBV20-1 and TRBJ1-2; a possible D gene is TRBD1 (5 bases). The V gene lost 7 bases and the J gene lost 6 bases, with 12 bases spanning the gap. CDR3 length equals 11 residues. Germline V lookup: CDR1 DFQATT, CDR2 SNEGSKA (reference sequence).

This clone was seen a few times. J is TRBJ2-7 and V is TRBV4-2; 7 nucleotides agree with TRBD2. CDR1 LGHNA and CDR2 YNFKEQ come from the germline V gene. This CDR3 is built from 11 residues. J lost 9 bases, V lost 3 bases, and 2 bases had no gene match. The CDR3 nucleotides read TGTGCCAGCAGCCAGGTAGCGGGGCAGTACTTC. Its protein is CASSQVAGQYF.

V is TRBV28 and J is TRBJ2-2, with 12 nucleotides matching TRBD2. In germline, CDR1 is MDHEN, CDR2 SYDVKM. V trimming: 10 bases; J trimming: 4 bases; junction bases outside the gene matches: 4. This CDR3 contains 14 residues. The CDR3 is CAIGLAGITGELFF. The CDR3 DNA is TGTGCCATTGGACTAGCGGGGATCACCGGGGAGCTGTTTTTT.

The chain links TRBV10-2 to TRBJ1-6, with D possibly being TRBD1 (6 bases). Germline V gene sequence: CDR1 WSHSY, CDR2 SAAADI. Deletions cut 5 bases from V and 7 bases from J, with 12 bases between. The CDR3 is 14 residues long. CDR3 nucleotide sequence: TGCGCCAGCAGTCGCGGGGGGCAAAATTCACCCCTCCACTTT. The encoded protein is CASSRGGQNSPLHF.

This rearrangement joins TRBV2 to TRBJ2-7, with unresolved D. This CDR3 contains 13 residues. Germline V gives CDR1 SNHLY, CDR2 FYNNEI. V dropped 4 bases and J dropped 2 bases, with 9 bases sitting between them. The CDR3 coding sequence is TGTGCCAGCAGTGGTCTATCCCCCTACGAGCAGTACTTC. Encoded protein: CASSGLSPYEQYF.

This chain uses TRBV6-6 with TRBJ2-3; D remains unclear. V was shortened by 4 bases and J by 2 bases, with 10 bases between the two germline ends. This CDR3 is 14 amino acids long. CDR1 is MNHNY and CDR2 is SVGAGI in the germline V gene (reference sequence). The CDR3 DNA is TGTGCCAGCAGTTTAGGAACGAACACAGATACGCAGTATTTT. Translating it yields CASSLGTNTDTQYF.

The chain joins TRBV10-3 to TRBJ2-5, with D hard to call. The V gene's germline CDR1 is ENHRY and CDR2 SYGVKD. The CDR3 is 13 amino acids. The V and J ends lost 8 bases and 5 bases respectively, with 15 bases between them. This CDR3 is CAIGQAQTETQYF. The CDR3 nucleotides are TGTGCCATCGGGCAGGCGCAGACGGAGACCCAGTACTTC.

CDR3 in amino acids: CASSFVRSSTDTQYF. The CDR3 DNA reads as TGTGCCAGCAGCTTTGTACGGAGCAGCACAGATACGCAGTATTTT. This chain connects TRBV7-2 to TRBJ2-3; D call uncertain. The CDR3 is 15 amino acids. CDR1 is SGHTA and CDR2 is FQGNSA in the germline V gene. The V end lost 3 bases, the J end lost 0 bases, and 10 bases lay between the germline ends.

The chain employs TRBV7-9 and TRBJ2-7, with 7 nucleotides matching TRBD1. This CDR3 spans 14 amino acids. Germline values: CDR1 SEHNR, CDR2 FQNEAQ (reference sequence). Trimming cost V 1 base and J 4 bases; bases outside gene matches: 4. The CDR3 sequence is CASSLETGSYEQYF. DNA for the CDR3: TGTGCCAGCAGCTTAGAGACAGGGTCGTACGAGCAGTACTTC.

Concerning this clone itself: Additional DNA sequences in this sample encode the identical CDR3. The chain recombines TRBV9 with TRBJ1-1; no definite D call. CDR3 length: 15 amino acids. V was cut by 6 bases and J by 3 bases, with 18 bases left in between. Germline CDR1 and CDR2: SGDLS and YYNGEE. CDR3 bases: TGTGCCAGCAATTACGCGGGGAGGGTAGACACTGAAGCTTTCTTT. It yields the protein CASNYAGRVDTEAFF.

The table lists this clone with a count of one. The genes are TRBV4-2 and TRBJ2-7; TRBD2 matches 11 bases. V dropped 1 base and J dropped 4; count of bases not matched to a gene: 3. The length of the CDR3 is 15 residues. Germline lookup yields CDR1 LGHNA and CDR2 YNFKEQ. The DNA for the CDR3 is TGTGCCAGCAGCCAAGCACTAGCGGGGGCTTACGAGCAGTACTTC. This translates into CASSQALAGAYEQYF.

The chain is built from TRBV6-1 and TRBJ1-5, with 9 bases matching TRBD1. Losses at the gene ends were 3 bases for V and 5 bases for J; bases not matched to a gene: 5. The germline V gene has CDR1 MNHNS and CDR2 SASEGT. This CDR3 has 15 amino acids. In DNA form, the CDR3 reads TGTGCCAGCAGTGACGGGACAGGGTGGGATCAGCCCCAGCATTTT. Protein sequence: CASSDGTGWDQPQHF.

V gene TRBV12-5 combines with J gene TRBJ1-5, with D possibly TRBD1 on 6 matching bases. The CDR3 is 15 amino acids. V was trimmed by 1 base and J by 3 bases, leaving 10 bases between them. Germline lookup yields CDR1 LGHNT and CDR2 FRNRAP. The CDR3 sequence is CASGLGGHLNQPQHF. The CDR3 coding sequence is TGTGCTAGTGGTTTGGGGGGACACCTCAATCAGCCCCAGCATTTT.

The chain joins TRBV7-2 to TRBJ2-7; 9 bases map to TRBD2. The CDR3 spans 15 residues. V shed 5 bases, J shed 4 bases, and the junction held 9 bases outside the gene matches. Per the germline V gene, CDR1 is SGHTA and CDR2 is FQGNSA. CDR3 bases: TGTGCCAGCAGCCCAATCAGCGGGGGGTTTTACGAGCAGTACTTC. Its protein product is CASSPISGGFYEQYF. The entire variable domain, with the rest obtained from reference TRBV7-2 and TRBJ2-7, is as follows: GAGVSQSPSNKVTEKGKDVELRCDPISGHTALYWYRQSLGQGLEFLIYFQGNSAPDKSGLPSDRFSAERTGGSVSTLTIQRTQQEDSAVYLCASSPISGGFYEQYFGPGTRLTVT.

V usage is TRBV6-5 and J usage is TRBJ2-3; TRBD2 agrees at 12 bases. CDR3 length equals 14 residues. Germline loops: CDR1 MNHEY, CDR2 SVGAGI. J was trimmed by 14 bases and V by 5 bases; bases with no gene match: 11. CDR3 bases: TGTGCCAGCAGTCCCCGACTAGCGGGGGATAGAAGGTATTTT. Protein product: CASSPRLAGDRRYF.

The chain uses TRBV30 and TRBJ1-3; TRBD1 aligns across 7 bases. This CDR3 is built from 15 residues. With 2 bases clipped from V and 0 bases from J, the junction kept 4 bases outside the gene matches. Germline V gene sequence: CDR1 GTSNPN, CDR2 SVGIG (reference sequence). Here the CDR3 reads CAWSKGAISGNTIYF. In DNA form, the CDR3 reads TGTGCCTGGAGTAAGGGGGCGATCTCTGGAAACACCATATATTTT.

CDR3 sequence (DNA): TGTGCCAGCAGTGATTCTGGTGGGGGGGCCGATGAGCAGTTCTTC. It encodes CASSDSGGGADEQFF. The gene calls are TRBV6-4 and TRBJ2-1; D possibly corresponds to TRBD2 (7 bases). The CDR3 runs to 15 residues. Per germline, CDR1 MRHNA and CDR2 SNTAGT. V was clipped by 3 bases and J by 8 bases, with 17 bases between them.

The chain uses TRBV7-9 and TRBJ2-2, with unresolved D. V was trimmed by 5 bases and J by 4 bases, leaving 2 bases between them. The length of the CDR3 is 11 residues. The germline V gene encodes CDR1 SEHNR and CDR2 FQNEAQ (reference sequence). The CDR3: CASSPTGELFF. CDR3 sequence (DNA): TGTGCCAGCAGCCCCACCGGGGAGCTGTTTTTT. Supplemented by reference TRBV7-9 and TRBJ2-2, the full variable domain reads DTGVSQNPRHKITKRGQNVTFRCDPISEHNRLYWYRQTLGQGPEFLTYFQNEAQLEKSRLLSDRFSAERPKGSFSTLEIQRTEQGDSAMYLCASSPTGELFFGEGSRLTVL.

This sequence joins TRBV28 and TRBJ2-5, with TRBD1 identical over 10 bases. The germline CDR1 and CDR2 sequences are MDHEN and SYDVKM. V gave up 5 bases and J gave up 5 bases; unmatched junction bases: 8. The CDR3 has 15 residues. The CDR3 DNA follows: TGTGCCAGCAGTCCGACAGGGGGCGCGTGGGAGACCCAGTACTTC. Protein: CASSPTGGAWETQYF.